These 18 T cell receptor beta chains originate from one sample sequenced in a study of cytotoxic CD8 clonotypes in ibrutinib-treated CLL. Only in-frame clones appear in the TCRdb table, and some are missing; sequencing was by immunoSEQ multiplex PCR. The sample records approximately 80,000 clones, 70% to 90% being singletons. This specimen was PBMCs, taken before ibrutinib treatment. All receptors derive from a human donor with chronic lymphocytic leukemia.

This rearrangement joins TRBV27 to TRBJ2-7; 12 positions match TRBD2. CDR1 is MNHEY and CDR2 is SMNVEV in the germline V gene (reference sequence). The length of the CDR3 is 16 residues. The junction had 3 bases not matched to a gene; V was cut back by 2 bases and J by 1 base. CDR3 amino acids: CASSLLAGGPSYEQYF. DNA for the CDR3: TGTGCCAGCAGTTTACTAGCGGGAGGGCCTTCCTACGAGCAGTACTTC.

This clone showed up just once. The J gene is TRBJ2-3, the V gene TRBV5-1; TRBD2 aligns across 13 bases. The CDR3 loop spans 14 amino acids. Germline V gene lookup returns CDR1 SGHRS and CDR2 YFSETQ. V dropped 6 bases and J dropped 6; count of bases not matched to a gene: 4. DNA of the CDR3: TGCGCCAGCACTCGGACTAGCGGGAGTGATACGCAGTATTTT. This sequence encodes CASTRTSGSDTQYF.

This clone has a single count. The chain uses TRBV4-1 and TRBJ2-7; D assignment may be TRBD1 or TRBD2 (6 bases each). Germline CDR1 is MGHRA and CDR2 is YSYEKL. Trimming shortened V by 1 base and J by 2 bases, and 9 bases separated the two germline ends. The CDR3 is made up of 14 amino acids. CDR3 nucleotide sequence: TGCGCCAGCAGCCAAGCGGGGGCAGCCTACGAGCAGTACTTC. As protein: CASSQAGAAYEQYF.

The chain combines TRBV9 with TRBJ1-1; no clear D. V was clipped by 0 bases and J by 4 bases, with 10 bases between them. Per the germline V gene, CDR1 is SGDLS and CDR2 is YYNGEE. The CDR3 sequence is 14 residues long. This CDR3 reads CASSVVRFGTEAFF. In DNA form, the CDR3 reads TGTGCCAGCAGCGTAGTTAGATTCGGCACTGAAGCTTTCTTT.

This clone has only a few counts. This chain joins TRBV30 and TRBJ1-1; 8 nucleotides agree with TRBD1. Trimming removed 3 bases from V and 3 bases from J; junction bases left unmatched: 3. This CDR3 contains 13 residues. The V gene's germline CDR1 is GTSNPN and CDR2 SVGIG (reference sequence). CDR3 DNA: TGTGCCTGGAGGGACAGGGAATACACTGAAGCTTTCTTT. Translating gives CAWRDREYTEAFF.

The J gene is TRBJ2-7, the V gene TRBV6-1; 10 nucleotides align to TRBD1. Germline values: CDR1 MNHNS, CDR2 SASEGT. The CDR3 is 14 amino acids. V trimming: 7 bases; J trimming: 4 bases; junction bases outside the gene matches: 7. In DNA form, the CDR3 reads TGTGCCAGCATAACCGACAGGGGGCTATACGAGCAGTACTTC. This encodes CASITDRGLYEQYF.

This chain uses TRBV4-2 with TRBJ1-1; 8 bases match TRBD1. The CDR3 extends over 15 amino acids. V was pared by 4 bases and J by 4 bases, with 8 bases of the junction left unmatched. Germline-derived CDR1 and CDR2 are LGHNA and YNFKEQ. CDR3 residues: CASSREGQGVTEAFF. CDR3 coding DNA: TGTGCCAGCAGCCGAGAAGGACAGGGCGTCACTGAAGCTTTCTTT.

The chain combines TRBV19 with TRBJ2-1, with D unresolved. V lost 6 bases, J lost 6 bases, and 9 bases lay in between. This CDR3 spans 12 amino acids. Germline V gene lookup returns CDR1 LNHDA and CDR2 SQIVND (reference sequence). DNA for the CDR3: TGTGCCAGTAGCGAGTCCGTCAATGAGCAGTTCTTC. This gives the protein CASSESVNEQFF. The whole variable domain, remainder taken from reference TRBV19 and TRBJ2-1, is DGGITQSPKYLFRKEGQNVTLSCEQNLNHDAMYWYRQDPGQGLRLIYYSQIVNDFQKGDIAEGYSVSREKKESFPLTVTSAQKNPTAFYLCASSESVNEQFFGPGTRLTVL.

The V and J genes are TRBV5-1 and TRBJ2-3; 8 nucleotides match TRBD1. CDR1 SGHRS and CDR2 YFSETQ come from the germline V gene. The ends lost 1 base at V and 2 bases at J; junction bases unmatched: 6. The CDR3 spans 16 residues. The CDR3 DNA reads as TGCGCCAGCAGCTTGCAGGGGGCCCATTCCACAGATACGCAGTATTTT. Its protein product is CASSLQGAHSTDTQYF.

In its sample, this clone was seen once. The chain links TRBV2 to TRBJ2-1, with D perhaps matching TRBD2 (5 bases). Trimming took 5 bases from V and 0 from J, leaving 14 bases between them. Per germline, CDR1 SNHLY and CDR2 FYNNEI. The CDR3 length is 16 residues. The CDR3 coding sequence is TGTGCCAGCAGTCCCGGACTGGGGAGCTCCTACAATGAGCAGTTCTTC. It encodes CASSPGLGSSYNEQFF.

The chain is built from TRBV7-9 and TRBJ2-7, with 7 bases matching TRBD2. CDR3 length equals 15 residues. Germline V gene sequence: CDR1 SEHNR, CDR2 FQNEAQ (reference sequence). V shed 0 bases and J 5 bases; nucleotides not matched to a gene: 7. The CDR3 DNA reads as TGTGCCAGCAGCTTAGCAGGGGCGGGAGCGGACGAGCAGTACTTC. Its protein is CASSLAGAGADEQYF.

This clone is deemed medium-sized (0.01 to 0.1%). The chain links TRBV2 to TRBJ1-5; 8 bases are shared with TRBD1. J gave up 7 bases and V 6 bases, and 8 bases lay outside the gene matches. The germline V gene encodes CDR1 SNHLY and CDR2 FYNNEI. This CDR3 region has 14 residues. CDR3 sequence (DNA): TGTGCCAGCAGATTGGGAGGGGACAGGCAGCCCCAGCATTTT. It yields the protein CASRLGGDRQPQHF.

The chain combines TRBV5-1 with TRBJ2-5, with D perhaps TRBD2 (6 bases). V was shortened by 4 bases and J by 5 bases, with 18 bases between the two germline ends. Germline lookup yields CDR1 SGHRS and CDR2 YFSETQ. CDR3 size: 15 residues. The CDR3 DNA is TGCGCCAGCAGCCCGGCGGGACTGTCAGGGGAGACCCAGTACTTC. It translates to CASSPAGLSGETQYF.

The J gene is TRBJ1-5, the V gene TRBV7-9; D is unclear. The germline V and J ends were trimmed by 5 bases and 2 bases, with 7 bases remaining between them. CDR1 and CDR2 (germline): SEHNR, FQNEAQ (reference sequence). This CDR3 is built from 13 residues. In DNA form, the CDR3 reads TGTGCCAGCAGCGCCCTGGGCAATCAGCCCCAGCATTTT. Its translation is CASSALGNQPQHF.

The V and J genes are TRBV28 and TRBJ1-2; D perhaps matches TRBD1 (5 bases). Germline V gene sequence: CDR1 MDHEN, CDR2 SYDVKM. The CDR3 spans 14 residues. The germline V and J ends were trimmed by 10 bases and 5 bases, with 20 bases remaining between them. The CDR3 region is CAISAGGRGYGYTF. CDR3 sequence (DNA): TGTGCCATCTCGGCGGGGGGAAGAGGGTATGGCTACACCTTC.

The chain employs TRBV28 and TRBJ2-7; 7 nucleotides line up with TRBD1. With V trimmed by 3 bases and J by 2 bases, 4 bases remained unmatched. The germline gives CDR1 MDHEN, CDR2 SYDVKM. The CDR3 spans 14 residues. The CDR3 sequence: CASSLVQGTYEQYF. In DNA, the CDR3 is TGTGCCAGCAGTTTGGTACAGGGGACCTACGAGCAGTACTTC.

CDR3 region: CASSEGATDTQYF. The CDR3 bases are TGTGCCAGCAGTGAGGGCGCGACAGATACGCAGTATTTT. The genes are TRBV6-1 and TRBJ2-3, with D hard to call. The V gene's germline CDR1 is MNHNS and CDR2 SASEGT. This CDR3 is 13 amino acids long. V lost 3 bases, J lost 3 bases, and 7 bases lay in between.

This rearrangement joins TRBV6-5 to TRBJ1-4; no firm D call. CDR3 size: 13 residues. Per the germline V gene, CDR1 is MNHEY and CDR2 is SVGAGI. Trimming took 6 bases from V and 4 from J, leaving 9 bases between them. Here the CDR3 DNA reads TGTGCCAGCAGGGGCAGCAGTAATGAAAAACTGTTTTTT. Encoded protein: CASRGSSNEKLFF.